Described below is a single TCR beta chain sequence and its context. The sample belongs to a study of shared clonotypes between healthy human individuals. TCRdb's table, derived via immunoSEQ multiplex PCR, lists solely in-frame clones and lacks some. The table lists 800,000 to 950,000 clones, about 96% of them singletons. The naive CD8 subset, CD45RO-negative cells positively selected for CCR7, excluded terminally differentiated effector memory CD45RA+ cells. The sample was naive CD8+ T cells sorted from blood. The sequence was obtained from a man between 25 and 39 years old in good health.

CDR3: CASSQAHPSLTSGRENEQFF. Here the CDR3 DNA reads TGCGCCAGCAGCCAAGCTCACCCCAGCCTCACTAGCGGGAGGGAAAATGAGCAGTTCTTC. The chain carries TRBV4-1 and TRBJ2-1, with 13 bases fitting TRBD2. This CDR3 has 20 amino acids. Germline CDR1 reads MGHRA; CDR2 reads YSYEKL. Germline trimming cut 1 base from V and 7 bases from J; bases unmatched to any gene: 16.